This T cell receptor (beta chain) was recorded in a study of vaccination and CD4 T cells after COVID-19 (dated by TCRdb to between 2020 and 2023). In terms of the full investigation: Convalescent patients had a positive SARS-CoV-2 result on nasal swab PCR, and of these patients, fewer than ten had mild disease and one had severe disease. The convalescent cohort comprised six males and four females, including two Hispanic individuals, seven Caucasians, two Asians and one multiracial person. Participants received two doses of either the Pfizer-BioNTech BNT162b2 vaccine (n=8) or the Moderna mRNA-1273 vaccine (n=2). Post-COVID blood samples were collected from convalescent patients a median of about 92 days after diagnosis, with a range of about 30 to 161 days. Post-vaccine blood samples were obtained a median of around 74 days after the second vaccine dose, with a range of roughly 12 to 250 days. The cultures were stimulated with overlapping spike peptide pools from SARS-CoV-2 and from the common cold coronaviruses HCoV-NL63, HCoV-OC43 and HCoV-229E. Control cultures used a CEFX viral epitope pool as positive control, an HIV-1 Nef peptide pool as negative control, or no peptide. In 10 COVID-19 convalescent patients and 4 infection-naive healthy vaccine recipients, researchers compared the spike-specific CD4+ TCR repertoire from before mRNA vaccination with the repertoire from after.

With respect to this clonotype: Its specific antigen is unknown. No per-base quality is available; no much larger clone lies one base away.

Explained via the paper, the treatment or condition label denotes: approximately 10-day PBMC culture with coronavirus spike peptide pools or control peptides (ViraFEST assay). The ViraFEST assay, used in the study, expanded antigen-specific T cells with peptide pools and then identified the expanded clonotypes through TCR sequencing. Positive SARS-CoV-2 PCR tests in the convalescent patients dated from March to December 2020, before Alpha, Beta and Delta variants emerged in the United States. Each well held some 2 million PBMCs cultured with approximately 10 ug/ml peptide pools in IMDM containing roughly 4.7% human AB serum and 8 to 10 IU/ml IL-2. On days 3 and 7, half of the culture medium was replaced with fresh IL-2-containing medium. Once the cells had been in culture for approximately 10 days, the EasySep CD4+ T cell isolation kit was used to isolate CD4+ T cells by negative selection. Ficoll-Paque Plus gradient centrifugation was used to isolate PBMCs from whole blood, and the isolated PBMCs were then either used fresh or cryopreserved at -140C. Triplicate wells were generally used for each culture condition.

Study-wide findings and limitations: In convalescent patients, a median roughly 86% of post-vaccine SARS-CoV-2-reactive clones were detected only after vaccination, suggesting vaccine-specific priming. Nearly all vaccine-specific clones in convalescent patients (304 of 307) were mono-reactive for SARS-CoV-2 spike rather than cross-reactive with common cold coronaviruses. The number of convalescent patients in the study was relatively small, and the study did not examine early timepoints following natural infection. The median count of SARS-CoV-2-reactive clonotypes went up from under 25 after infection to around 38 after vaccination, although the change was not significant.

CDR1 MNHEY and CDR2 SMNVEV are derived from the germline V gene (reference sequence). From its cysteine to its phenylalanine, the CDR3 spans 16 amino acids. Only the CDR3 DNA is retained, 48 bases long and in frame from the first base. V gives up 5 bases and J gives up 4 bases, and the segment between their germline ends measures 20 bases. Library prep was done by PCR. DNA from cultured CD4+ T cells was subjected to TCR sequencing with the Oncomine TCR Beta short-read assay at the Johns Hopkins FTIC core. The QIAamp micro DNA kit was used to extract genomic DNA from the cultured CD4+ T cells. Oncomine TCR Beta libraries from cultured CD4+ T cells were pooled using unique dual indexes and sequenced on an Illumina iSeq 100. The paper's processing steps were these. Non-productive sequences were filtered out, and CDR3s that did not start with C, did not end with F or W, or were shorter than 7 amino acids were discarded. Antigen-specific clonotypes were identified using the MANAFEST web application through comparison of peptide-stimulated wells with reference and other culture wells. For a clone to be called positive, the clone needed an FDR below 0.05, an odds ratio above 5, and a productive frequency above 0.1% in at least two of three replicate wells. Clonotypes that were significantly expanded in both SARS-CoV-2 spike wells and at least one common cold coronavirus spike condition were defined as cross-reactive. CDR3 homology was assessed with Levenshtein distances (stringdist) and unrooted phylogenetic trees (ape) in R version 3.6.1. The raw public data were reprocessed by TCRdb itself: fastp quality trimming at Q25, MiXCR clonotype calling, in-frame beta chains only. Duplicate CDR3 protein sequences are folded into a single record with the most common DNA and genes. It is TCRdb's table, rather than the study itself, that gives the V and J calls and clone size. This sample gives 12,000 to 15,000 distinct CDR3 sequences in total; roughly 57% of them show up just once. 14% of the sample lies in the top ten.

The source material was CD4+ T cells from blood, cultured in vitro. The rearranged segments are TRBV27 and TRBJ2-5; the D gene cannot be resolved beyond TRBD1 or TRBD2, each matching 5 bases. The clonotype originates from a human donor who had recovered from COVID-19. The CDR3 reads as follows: CASSRTLGEGRETQYF. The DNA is TGTGCCAGCAGTCGTACCCTCGGAGAGGGGAGAGAGACCCAGTACTTC.